The rows below give T cell receptor beta chains drawn from one sample of a study of cytomegalovirus exposure and HLA in healthy donors. Method: immunoSEQ multiplex PCR; TCRdb's copy keeps in-frame clones and lacks some. Its table records about 200,000 clones. Sample: PBMCs. These receptors were collected from a man younger than 40 in good health and CMV-seronegative. CDR3s include the opening cysteine and the closing phenylalanine or tryptophan. Fields, in order: V gene, D gene, J gene, CDR3 protein, CDR3 DNA. The D gene is left open where the match is weak.

TRBV27,.,TRBJ2-3,CASSFPSTDTQYF,TGTGCCAGCAGTTTCCCCTCCACAGATACGCAGTATTTT
TRBV29-1,.,TRBJ2-5,CSVDSGAGETQYF,TGCAGCGTTGATTCAGGGGCCGGAGAGACCCAGTACTTC
TRBV10-3,TRBD2,TRBJ2-5,CAISDLAGGETQYF,TGTGCCATCAGTGATCTAGCGGGGGGAGAGACCCAGTACTTC
TRBV13,TRBD2,TRBJ2-3,CASSKGLAGGETDTQYF,TGTGCCAGCAGCAAGGGACTAGCGGGGGGTGAAACAGATACGCAGTATTTT
TRBV9,TRBD2,TRBJ2-1,CASSVWREGREQFF,TGTGCCAGCAGCGTGTGGCGGGAGGGCCGGGAGCAGTTCTTC
TRBV30,TRBD1,TRBJ2-1,CAWRSGAGGANEQFF,TGTGCCTGGAGGTCAGGGGCAGGGGGCGCAAATGAGCAGTTCTTC
TRBV18,TRBD1,TRBJ1-2,CASSPEGGGTANYGYTF,TGTGCCAGCTCCCCCGAGGGGGGCGGGACAGCTAACTATGGCTACACCTTC
TRBV7-8,.,TRBJ2-7,CASSLARGRDEQYF,TGTGCCAGCAGCTTAGCGCGGGGTCGGGACGAGCAGTACTTC
TRBV27,.,TRBJ2-2,CASSKSGSTGELFF,TGTGCCAGCAGTAAATCCGGGTCCACCGGGGAGCTGTTTTTT
TRBV7-9,TRBD1,TRBJ2-1,CASSLVRTGLYNEQFF,TGTGCCAGCAGCTTAGTTCGGACAGGGTTATACAATGAGCAGTTCTTC
TRBV6-5,.,TRBJ2-1,CASSYSPPPYYNEQFF,TGTGCCAGCAGTTACTCCCCACCACCCTACTACAATGAGCAGTTCTTC
TRBV7-2,.,TRBJ1-2,CASSLGEGGGYGYTF,TGTGCCAGCAGCTTAGGCGAGGGGGGGGGCTATGGCTACACCTTC
TRBV30,TRBD1,TRBJ1-5,CAWQGDSNQPQHF,TGTGCCTGGCAGGGGGATAGCAATCAGCCCCAGCATTTT
TRBV5-1,.,TRBJ1-5,CASSLGGQGGNQPQHF,TGCGCCAGCAGCTTGGGTGGGCAGGGAGGGAATCAGCCCCAGCATTTT
TRBV6-4,.,TRBJ2-7,CASSDLALPYF,TGTGCCAGCAGTGACCTCGCGCTGCCGTACTTC
TRBV7-6,.,TRBJ2-7,CASTSGENYEQYF,TGTGCCAGCACCAGCGGCGAGAACTACGAGCAGTACTTC
TRBV6-1,.,TRBJ1-1,CASVEQMNTEAFF,TGTGCCAGCGTGGAACAGATGAACACTGAAGCTTTCTTT
TRBV4-1,.,TRBJ2-6,CASSQGHLRSGANVLTF,TGCGCCAGCAGCCAGGGACATCTCCGCTCTGGGGCCAACGTCCTGACTTTC
TRBV5-4,TRBD1,TRBJ2-3,CASSLGTGGTDTQYF,TGTGCCAGCAGCTTAGGGACAGGGGGCACGGATACGCAGTATTTT
TRBV6-1,TRBD1,TRBJ2-5,CASSPRDRSSETQYF,TGTGCCAGCAGCCCTCGGGACAGGTCTTCTGAGACCCAGTACTTC